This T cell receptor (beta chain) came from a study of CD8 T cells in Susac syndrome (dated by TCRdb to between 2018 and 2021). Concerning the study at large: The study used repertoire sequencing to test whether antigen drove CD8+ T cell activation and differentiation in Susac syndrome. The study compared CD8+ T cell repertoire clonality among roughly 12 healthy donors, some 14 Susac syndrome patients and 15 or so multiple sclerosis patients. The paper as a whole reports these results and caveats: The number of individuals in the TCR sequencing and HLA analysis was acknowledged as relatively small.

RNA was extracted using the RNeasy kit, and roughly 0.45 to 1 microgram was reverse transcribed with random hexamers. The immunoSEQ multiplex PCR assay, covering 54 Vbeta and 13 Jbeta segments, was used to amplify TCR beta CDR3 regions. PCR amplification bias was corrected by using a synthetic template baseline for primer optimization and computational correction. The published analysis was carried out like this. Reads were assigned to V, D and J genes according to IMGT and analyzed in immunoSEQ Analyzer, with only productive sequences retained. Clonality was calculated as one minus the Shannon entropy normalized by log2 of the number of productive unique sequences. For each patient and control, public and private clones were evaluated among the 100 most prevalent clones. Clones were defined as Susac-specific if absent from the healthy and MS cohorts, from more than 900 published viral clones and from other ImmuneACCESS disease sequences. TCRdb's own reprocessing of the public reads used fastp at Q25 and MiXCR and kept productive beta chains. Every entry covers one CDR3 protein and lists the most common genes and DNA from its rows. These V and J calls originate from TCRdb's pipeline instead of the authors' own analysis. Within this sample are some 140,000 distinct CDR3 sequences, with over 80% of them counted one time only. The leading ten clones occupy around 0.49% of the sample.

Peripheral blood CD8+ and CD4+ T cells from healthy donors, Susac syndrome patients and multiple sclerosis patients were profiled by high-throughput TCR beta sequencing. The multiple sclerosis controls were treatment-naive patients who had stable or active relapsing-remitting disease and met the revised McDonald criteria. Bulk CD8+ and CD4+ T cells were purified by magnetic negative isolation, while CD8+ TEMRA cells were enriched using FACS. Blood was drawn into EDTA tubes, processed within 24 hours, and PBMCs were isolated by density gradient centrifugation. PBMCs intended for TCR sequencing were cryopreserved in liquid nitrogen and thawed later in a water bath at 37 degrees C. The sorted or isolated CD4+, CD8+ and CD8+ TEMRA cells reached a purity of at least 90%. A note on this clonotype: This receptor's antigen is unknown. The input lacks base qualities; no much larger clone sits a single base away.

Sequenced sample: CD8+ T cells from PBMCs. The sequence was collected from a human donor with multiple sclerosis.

The CDR3 has the sequence CSARDVDRHYGYTF. The bases are TGCAGTGCTAGAGATGTTGACAGACACTATGGCTACACCTTC. In this chain, TRBV20-1 is recombined with TRBJ1-2, with TRBD1 as a weak D call on 5 bases. There are 14 amino acids in the CDR3, from cysteine to phenylalanine inclusive. Solely the CDR3 DNA is kept, with 42 bases framed from the first base. Trimming at the junction amounts to 0 bases on V and 3 bases on J, and the germline ends lie 11 bases apart. From a lookup of the germline V gene (reference sequence), CDR1 and CDR2 are DFQATT and SNEGSKA.